These 20 T cell receptor beta chains were sequenced from one sample in a study of cytomegalovirus exposure and HLA in healthy donors. The PCR contained 60 Vbeta and 13 Jbeta primers. Profiled with immunoSEQ multiplex PCR; TCRdb holds only in-frame clones, not every one. The sample contains fewer than 70,000 clones, 80% of which appear only once. Sequencing input: PBMCs. The origin of the receptors is a woman aged 40 to 49 in good health and CMV-seronegative.

This clone appeared a single time. The chain employs TRBV7-2 and TRBJ2-7; 8 bases agree with TRBD1. There are 14 residues in the CDR3. V was clipped by 5 bases and J by 0 bases; unmatched bases: 3. Germline V lookup: CDR1 SGHTA, CDR2 FQGNSA. The CDR3: CASSRGQVSYEQYF. CDR3 nucleotides: TGTGCCAGCAGCCGGGGACAGGTCTCCTACGAGCAGTACTTC.

This clone was seen only a few times. J is TRBJ1-1 and V is TRBV11-3, with TRBD1 identical over 8 bases. Germline assignment: CDR1 SGHNT and CDR2 YENEEA. The V gene end was trimmed by 6 bases and the J gene end by 4 bases; junction bases not matched to a gene: 13. The CDR3 is 16 residues long. CDR3 region: CASSLSGGSGATEAFF. The CDR3 DNA follows: TGTGCCAGCAGTTTGTCAGGGGGCTCTGGGGCCACTGAAGCTTTCTTT.

CDR3 loop: CSVDEQGREKLFF. In nucleotides, the CDR3 is TGCAGCGTTGACGAACAGGGGCGGGAAAAACTGTTTTTT. The chain employs TRBV29-1 and TRBJ1-4; 7 bases match TRBD1. Trimming cost V 3 bases and J 8 bases; bases outside gene matches: 6. This CDR3 comprises 13 residues. Germline values: CDR1 SQVTM, CDR2 ANQGSEA.

CDR3 loop: CASSYLVGQGARYEQFF. The CDR3 DNA reads TGTGCCAGCAGCTACCTCGTTGGACAGGGGGCGCGTTATGAGCAGTTCTTC. This chain joins TRBV28 and TRBJ2-1, with 11 nucleotides matching TRBD1. Germline-derived CDR1 and CDR2 are MDHEN and SYDVKM. The CDR3 extends over 17 amino acids. V shed 6 bases, J shed 8 bases, and the junction held 15 bases outside the gene matches.

The chain joins TRBV4-1 to TRBJ2-1; TRBD2 matches 9 bases. Germline V CDR1 and CDR2: MGHRA, YSYEKL. The CDR3 sequence is 17 residues long. V gave up 1 base and J gave up 5 bases; unmatched junction bases: 9. This CDR3 reads CASSQGGRAGGHNEQFF. CDR3 bases: TGCGCCAGCAGCCAAGGGGGGCGAGCGGGAGGACACAATGAGCAGTTCTTC.

The table lists this clone with a count of one. In nucleotides, the CDR3 is TGTGCCAGCAGCACGACTAGCGGGAGAGGAAATGAGCAGTTCTTC. It codes for CASSTTSGRGNEQFF. The rearrangement uses TRBV5-4 and TRBJ2-1, with 12 bases matching TRBD2. The CDR3 spans 15 residues. The V gene end was trimmed by 4 bases and the J gene end by 7 bases; junction bases not matched to a gene: 6. The V gene's germline CDR1 is SGHNT and CDR2 YYREEE (reference sequence).

This chain connects TRBV9 to TRBJ2-2; the match to TRBD2 covers 9 bases. V was clipped by 1 base and J by 3 bases; unmatched bases: 7. Germline values: CDR1 SGDLS, CDR2 YYNGEE. The CDR3 covers 17 residues. CDR3 coding DNA: TGTGCCAGCAGCGTAAGGGTAGCGGGGGACGACACCGGGGAGCTGTTTTTT. Encoded protein: CASSVRVAGDDTGELFF.

This chain connects TRBV19 to TRBJ2-1; D perhaps matches TRBD2 (5 bases). The CDR3 has 15 residues. V was pared by 1 base and J by 3 bases, with 10 bases between. From germline, CDR1 is LNHDA and CDR2 SQIVND (reference sequence). CDR3 sequence (DNA): TGTGCCAGTAGTATAGGGGAGCGCCGCTACAATGAGCAGTTCTTC. Its protein product is CASSIGERRYNEQFF.

This clone was seen once. The chain recombines TRBV9 with TRBJ2-1; 10 positions match TRBD2. After removal of 1 base from V and 8 bases from J, the junction contained 6 bases not matched to a gene. Germline CDR1 and CDR2: SGDLS and YYNGEE. This CDR3 contains 15 residues. The CDR3 DNA reads TGTGCCAGCAGCGTATCTGGGCTAGCGGGAGATGAGCAGTTCTTC. Translated: CASSVSGLAGDEQFF.

Here the CDR3 DNA reads TGTGCCAGCACCTCGGAGGGTGGCGGAAACAATGAGCAGTTCTTC. Translating it yields CASTSEGGGNNEQFF. The chain carries TRBV9 and TRBJ2-1, with a weak D call TRBD2 (6 bases). Trimming took 6 bases from V and 5 from J, leaving 18 bases between them. Germline V gene lookup returns CDR1 SGDLS and CDR2 YYNGEE. CDR3 size: 15 residues.

J is TRBJ1-3 and V is TRBV27; D perhaps matches TRBD1 (5 bases). Germline CDR1 reads MNHEY; CDR2 reads SMNVEV (reference sequence). This CDR3 is built from 17 residues. Trimming removed 0 bases from V and 0 bases from J, with 12 bases in between. The CDR3 protein is CASSLSPHRTSGNTIYF. The CDR3 nucleotides are TGTGCCAGCAGTTTATCCCCCCACAGGACCTCTGGAAACACCATATATTTT.

This chain connects TRBV9 to TRBJ2-1; no definite D call. V dropped 0 bases and J dropped 0 bases, with 13 bases sitting between them. This CDR3 is 17 amino acids long. CDR1 and CDR2 (germline): SGDLS, YYNGEE. CDR3 sequence: CASSVGGSRSSYNEQFF. CDR3 nucleotide sequence: TGTGCCAGCAGCGTAGGAGGTAGCCGAAGCTCCTACAATGAGCAGTTCTTC.

V and J are TRBV7-6 and TRBJ2-2; 7 bases line up with TRBD2. The J segment lost 7 bases and the V segment lost 2 bases, leaving 1 base of the junction unmatched. The germline CDR1 and CDR2 sequences are SGHVS and FNYEAQ. There are 13 residues in the CDR3. The CDR3 coding sequence is TGTGCCAGCAGCTTAAGGGAGGGCGGGGAGCTGTTTTTT. This gives the protein CASSLREGGELFF.

The rearrangement links TRBV7-9 to TRBJ2-1; 13 nucleotides agree with TRBD2. CDR3 length: 16 residues. Per germline, CDR1 SEHNR and CDR2 FQNEAQ (reference sequence). The junction had 5 bases not matched to a gene; V was cut back by 6 bases and J by 3 bases. The CDR3 sequence: CASRGTSGMDYNEQFF. CDR3 nucleotides: TGTGCCAGCAGGGGGACTAGCGGGATGGACTACAATGAGCAGTTCTTC.

CDR3: CASSASQGGGGIYNEQFF. The DNA of the CDR3 is TGTGCCAGCAGCGCCTCCCAAGGGGGCGGAGGTATCTACAATGAGCAGTTCTTC. V and J are TRBV9 and TRBJ2-1; TRBD1 matches at 7 bases. CDR3 length equals 18 residues. Looked up from germline, CDR1 is SGDLS and CDR2 is YYNGEE. V trimming: 3 bases; J trimming: 3 bases; junction bases outside the gene matches: 15.

The chain carries TRBV19 and TRBJ1-5, with 8 positions matching TRBD1. In germline, CDR1 is LNHDA, CDR2 SQIVND (reference sequence). CDR3 length equals 13 residues. The ends lost 11 bases at V and 3 bases at J; junction bases unmatched: 6. The CDR3 region is CASSGGPNQPQHF. CDR3 bases: TGTGCCTCCTCAGGGGGCCCCAATCAGCCCCAGCATTTT.

The chain employs TRBV18 and TRBJ1-1; TRBD1 agrees at 7 bases. The germline V gene has CDR1 KGHSH and CDR2 LQKENI. The CDR3 is 14 residues long. Trimming removed 6 bases from V and 5 bases from J; junction bases left unmatched: 9. In nucleotides, the CDR3 is TGTGCCAGCTCCGTCGACAGGGAAGATACTGAAGCTTTCTTT. Its protein product is CASSVDREDTEAFF.

J is TRBJ2-5 and V is TRBV7-9; TRBD1 matches 9 bases. CDR3 size: 17 residues. Germline values: CDR1 SEHNR, CDR2 FQNEAQ (reference sequence). V dropped 5 bases and J dropped 4; count of bases not matched to a gene: 14. In nucleotides, the CDR3 is TGTGCCAGCAGCCCTAGTAGGGGGACAGGGTCCACAGAGACCCAGTACTTC. Its protein is CASSPSRGTGSTETQYF.

The chain is built from TRBV25-1 and TRBJ2-2; D is perhaps TRBD2 (6 bases). Germline-derived CDR1 and CDR2 are MGHDK and SYGVNS. V was pared by 4 bases and J by 1 base, with 16 bases between. CDR3 length: 17 residues. CDR3 in amino acids: CASSGVSGGRNTGELFF. The CDR3 DNA follows: TGTGCCAGCAGTGGGGTTAGCGGAGGGCGGAACACCGGGGAGCTGTTTTTT.

The chain has TRBV6-5 and TRBJ2-1, with D tentatively TRBD2 (5 bases). The CDR3 has 14 amino acids. The germline V gene has CDR1 MNHEY and CDR2 SVGAGI. V was trimmed by 3 bases and J by 5 bases, leaving 11 bases between them. This CDR3 is CASSYWGVDNEQFF. CDR3 DNA sequence: TGTGCCAGCAGTTATTGGGGAGTGGACAATGAGCAGTTCTTC.